A few counts support the clone carrying this T cell receptor beta chain. Its antigen remains unidentified. This record belongs to a study of blood T cells in healthy people across ages. The study, taken as a whole, reports: While age rose, TCR beta diversity per million T cells dropped in a roughly linear way. Versus aged donors, long-lived donors had higher diversity and more naive CD4+ cells.

V was pared by 0 bases and J by 2 bases, with 14 bases between. Germline lookup yields CDR1 LGHNA and CDR2 YSLEER. The CDR3 is 17 residues long. Combining a sample-barcoded 5' primer with a J-beta primer mix, a second PCR ran for 7 to 11 cycles. TCRdb re-derived calls from the 5' RACE reads in MiXCR, one entry per CDR3 protein. The table shows fewer than 700,000 distinct CDR3 sequences, with 47% occurring only once. The sample taken for sequencing was blood. This rearrangement joins TRBV4-3 to TRBJ1-5, with D uncertain. The sequence derives from a man older than 75 in good health. CDR3 bases: TGCGCCAGCAGCCAAGACTTAGGTGGAAAGGGCAATCAGCCCCAGCATTTT. This gives the protein CASSQDLGGKGNQPQHF.